This paragraph reports one T cell receptor (beta chain). Seattle participants joined during active infection and were tracked over time. V gave up 5 bases and J gave up 1 base, with 6 bases separating them. This CDR3 contains 12 residues. Per germline, CDR1 SGHRS and CDR2 YFSETQ. These data belong to a study of blood T cell repertoires in COVID-19. Whole-study context: Samples came from the United States, Italy and Spain, spanning acute and convalescent COVID-19.

In the original processing: Amplifying reference gene primers gave estimates of nucleated cell counts. The repertoire was sequenced with immunoSEQ multiplex PCR; TCRdb's copy has only in-frame clones and lacks some. Clone size and the V and J calls come from that table; the DNA yielded D and trimming. The sample lists some 180,000 clones, roughly 79% occurring once. The chain has TRBV5-1 and TRBJ2-5, with D possibly matching TRBD1 (5 bases). Sequencing was performed on peripheral blood. This receptor was identified in a woman in her thirties or forties with COVID-19, enrolled during active disease. The CDR3 nucleotides read TGCGCCAGCAGAGACAGCCAAGAGACCCAGTACTTC. Translation gives CASRDSQETQYF. Full variable domain (remainder filled in from reference TRBV5-1 and TRBJ2-5): KAGVTQTPRYLIKTRGQQVTLSCSPISGHRSVSWYQQTPGQGLQFLFEYFSETQRNKGNFPGRFSGRQFSNSRSEMNVSTLELGDSALYLCASRDSQETQYFGPGTRLLVL.